This passage covers 14 T cell receptor beta chains from one sample sequenced in a study of graft-versus-host responses after intestinal transplantation. Generated by immunoSEQ multiplex PCR, the TCRdb table keeps only in-frame clones and is missing some. The profile shows fewer than 85,000 clones, 75% to 90% of them singletons. For these receptors, no antigen is known. Sample: unstimulated CD4+ T cells sorted from spleen or lymph node cells, taken before transplant. The receptor set was obtained from a human donor who was the organ donor for an intestinal transplant.

The chain is built from TRBV5-4 and TRBJ1-1; D possibly corresponds to TRBD1 (5 bases). The germline V gene has CDR1 SGHNT and CDR2 YYREEE (reference sequence). Trimming shortened V by 7 bases and J by 3 bases, and 16 bases separated the two germline ends. This CDR3 is built from 14 residues. The CDR3 DNA follows: TGTGCCAGCTCTCGAGAGCCGGGGGACACTGAAGCTTTCTTT. This translates into CASSREPGDTEAFF.

The chain is built from TRBV1 and TRBJ2-7; the D segment call TRBD2 is taken from the table without a DNA check. TRBV1 is annotated as a pseudogene. This CDR3 region has 19 residues. The CDR3 DNA follows: TGCACCAGCAGCCACGCTACTCCGACTAGCGGGAGCCACTCCTACGAGCAGTACGTC. Translation gives CTSSHATPTSGSHSYEQYV.

The J gene is TRBJ1-5, the V gene TRBV19; possibly TRBD1 for D (5 bases). CDR3 length: 16 residues. Trimming took 6 bases from V and 7 from J, leaving 22 bases between them. CDR1 and CDR2 (germline): LNHDA, SQIVND (reference sequence). CDR3 region: CASSLQRGPRGQPQHF. CDR3 sequence (DNA): TGTGCCAGTAGCCTTCAGAGGGGCCCCCGGGGGCAGCCCCAGCATTTT.

The gene calls are TRBV7-8 and TRBJ1-4; perhaps TRBD1 as D (6 bases). This CDR3 is 16 amino acids long. The germline gives CDR1 SGHVS, CDR2 FQNEAQ. V was trimmed by 5 bases and J by 7 bases, leaving 20 bases between them. The CDR3 here is CASSQSTGKGIEKLFF. DNA for the CDR3: TGTGCCAGCAGCCAAAGTACAGGGAAGGGAATTGAAAAACTGTTTTTT.

This clone was observed a single time. The chain couples TRBV15 to TRBJ1-2, with 10 bases lining up with TRBD1. Trimming cost V 3 bases and J 8 bases; bases outside gene matches: 9. The CDR3 is 15 amino acids. Germline values: CDR1 LNHNV, CDR2 YYDKDF (reference sequence). The CDR3 is CATSSTRGQGYGYTF. As DNA, the CDR3 is TGTGCCACCAGCAGCACCCGGGGACAGGGGTACGGCTACACCTTC.

The chain combines TRBV6-6 with TRBJ1-1; D not certain. The CDR3 is 15 amino acids. Germline V gene data show CDR1 as MNHNY and CDR2 as SVGAGI (reference sequence). V lost 5 bases and J 4 bases, leaving 17 bases between the germline ends. CDR3 nucleotide sequence: TGTGCCAGCAGTCCACGGGCCCTAGAGGGCACTGAAGCTTTCTTT. Encoded protein: CASSPRALEGTEAFF.

The chain couples TRBV9 to TRBJ1-4; 11 bases are shared with TRBD1. V lost 3 bases and J lost 8; bases outside the gene matches: 9. This CDR3 is built from 16 residues. Per germline, CDR1 SGDLS and CDR2 YYNGEE. In DNA, the CDR3 is TGTGCCAGCAGCGGGCCGGGACAGGGGGGGAAGGAAAAACTGTTTTTT. Its protein is CASSGPGQGGKEKLFF.

The chain joins TRBV15 to TRBJ1-4; possible D gene TRBD1, 6 bases. Between the trimmed V and J ends, which lost 0 bases and 7 bases, there was a span of 15 bases. Germline CDR1 is LNHNV and CDR2 is YYDKDF (reference sequence). CDR3 length: 16 amino acids. CDR3 amino acids: CATSRDSSGGVEKLFF. CDR3 bases: TGTGCCACCAGCAGAGATAGTTCGGGGGGCGTTGAAAAACTGTTTTTT.

This sequence joins TRBV27 and TRBJ2-5, with TRBD2 as a possible D gene (5 bases). CDR3 length equals 13 residues. V dropped 6 bases and J dropped 3 bases, with 11 bases sitting between them. The germline CDR1 and CDR2 sequences are MNHEY and SMNVEV (reference sequence). In DNA form, the CDR3 reads TGTGCCAGCAGATCATCGGGGAAAGAGACCCAGTACTTC. It encodes CASRSSGKETQYF.

J is TRBJ2-6 and V is TRBV28; D is perhaps TRBD1 (5 bases). Trimming removed 6 bases at V and 0 bases at J, with 15 bases between. CDR1 and CDR2 from the germline V gene are MDHEN and SYDVKM. The CDR3 extends over 17 amino acids. CDR3 sequence reads: CASSQGWGSSGANVLTF. CDR3 DNA sequence: TGTGCCAGCAGCCAGGGCTGGGGCTCCTCTGGGGCCAACGTCCTGACTTTC.

This chain's CDR3 is CASSFMSGELFF. The CDR3 DNA reads TGTGCCAGCAGTTTTATGTCCGGGGAGCTGTTTTTT. This chain joins TRBV28 and TRBJ2-2; D is ambiguous. Trimming removed 3 bases from V and 6 bases from J, with 5 bases in between. This CDR3 has 12 amino acids. CDR1 and CDR2 from the germline V gene are MDHEN and SYDVKM.

This clone was found a few times. The rearrangement links TRBV9 to TRBJ2-2; D is unresolved. Germline CDR1 is SGDLS and CDR2 is YYNGEE. The CDR3 runs to 15 residues. The V end was cut by 4 bases, the J end by 3 bases, with 13 bases between. In DNA form, the CDR3 reads TGTGCCAGCAGCCTCAGTGCCACATACACCGGGGAGCTGTTTTTT. It yields the protein CASSLSATYTGELFF.

V gene TRBV28 combines with J gene TRBJ2-5, with D tentatively TRBD1 (6 bases). Trimming cost V 3 bases and J 4 bases, with 12 bases left between them. Per the germline V gene, CDR1 is MDHEN and CDR2 is SYDVKM. The CDR3 loop spans 14 amino acids. CDR3: CASSFFRGPETQYF. The CDR3, as DNA: TGTGCCAGCAGTTTTTTCAGGGGCCCAGAGACCCAGTACTTC.

The chain employs TRBV4-1 and TRBJ2-1; D might be TRBD2 (6 bases). The CDR3 contains 17 residues. The V gene lost 0 bases and the J gene lost 6 bases, with 18 bases spanning the gap. Germline CDR1 MGHRA, CDR2 YSYEKL. CDR3 bases: TGCGCCAGCAGCCAAGATCTACAGCGGGTTAGCGGCAATGAGCAGTTCTTC. This gives the protein CASSQDLQRVSGNEQFF.